This TCR beta chain appears in the sequencing data of a study of tumor-infiltrating lymphocytes in primary liver carcinoma. In the study overall: Male and female patients aged 30 to 69 years made up the cohort. Samples yielded about 3.65 to 7.13 million productive TCRbeta reads, similar across tissue types.

Extraction also yielded germline DNA, while blood RNA was obtained from unsorted whole blood. The germline gives CDR1 SGHAT, CDR2 FQNNGV. The CDR3 spans 13 residues. A constant-region primer primed TCR beta cDNA synthesis from about 0.55 ug of total RNA. Slightly modified ARM-PCR with three nested multiplex PCR rounds yielded TCR beta libraries. With TRBV1-TRBV30 forward primers and a C-beta reverse primer, the first two PCR rounds were run for about 10 cycles each. TCRdb re-analysed the multiplex PCR reads in MiXCR, keeping a single row per CDR3 protein. Seen here are 300,000 to 350,000 distinct CDR3 sequences, less than 65% observed once, and the top ten hold about 6%. A word on this clonotype: One end of the junction fails to match germline, which may point to a read error.

This TCR came from a man in his forties with primary liver carcinoma and hepatitis B virus infection. This rearrangement joins TRBV11-2 to TRBJ2-1, with no clear D. Sequenced input: peripheral blood. As DNA, the CDR3 is TGTGCCAGCAACTTAGAGTCAAGAAATGAGCAGTTCTTC. It is translated as CASNLESRNEQFF.